This TCR beta chain was retrieved from a study of T cells in Graves' hyperthyroidism and ophthalmopathy. In the case of this clonotype: What it binds is unknown.

The CDR3 is 12 residues long. V lost 5 bases to trimming and J lost 6 bases, with 11 bases between them. Germline V gene sequence: CDR1 DFQATT, CDR2 SNEGSKA (reference sequence). Clinical symptoms, serum thyroxine and TRAb, thyroid ultrasound and orbital computed tomography together formed the diagnostic basis. Whole-study findings and limits: Researchers report that a 13 V-J model separated ophthalmopathy from stable hyperthyroidism.

Amplification yielded TCR beta CDR3 regions, with RNA transcripts as the source. HTBI primers were used for first-round RT-PCR of the TCR CDR3. One entry per CDR3 protein, called by TCRdb with MiXCR from the multiplex PCR reads. This sample yields fewer than 450,000 distinct CDR3 sequences, of which roughly 15% are seen a single time; approximately 19% belongs to the top ten. This chain links TRBV20-1 with TRBJ1-5; D gene uncertain. The sequencing input was blood. This sequence originates from a woman aged 60-75 years with Graves' ophthalmopathy. This chain's CDR3 is CSAQDGSQPQHF. CDR3 nucleotide sequence: TGCAGTGCTCAGGACGGTAGTCAGCCCCAGCATTTT.